The 8 T cell receptor beta chains presented below share a single source sample, sequenced in a study of blood T cells in healthy people across ages (dated by TCRdb to the mid-2010s). The library was made by 5' RACE. TCRdb shows the sequencer as Illumina HiSeq 2500. A second about 6 to 11 cycle PCR used a sample-barcoded 5' primer and a J-beta primer mix. Using fastp at Q25 and MiXCR, TCRdb reprocessed the public reads and kept productive beta chains. Rows are unified per CDR3 protein, each entry keeping the most common DNA and genes. The sample contains more than 650,000 distinct CDR3 sequences, about 20% of them found a single time. Jointly, the top ten make up around a fifth of the sample. Sequencing was done on a sample of blood. These receptors came from a man between 65 and 85 years old in good health.

The J gene is TRBJ1-2, the V gene TRBV29-1; the D is unclear. The V gene's germline CDR1 is SQVTM and CDR2 ANQGSEA. V was pared by 2 bases and J by 4 bases, with 11 bases between. This CDR3 has 13 residues. CDR3 nucleotides: TGCAGCGTTGAAAGCAGATCCGGCTATGGCTACACCTTC. Translated, it gives CSVESRSGYGYTF.

This clonotype turned up a few times. The V call is TRBV29-1, the J call TRBJ1-1; D perhaps matches TRBD1 (5 bases). CDR1 SQVTM and CDR2 ANQGSEA come from the germline V gene. The CDR3 is 13 residues long. V lost 5 bases and J 3 bases, leaving 13 bases between the germline ends. CDR3 bases: TGCAGCGTTATCGCGACAGCCTACACTGAAGCTTTCTTT. It specifies CSVIATAYTEAFF.

This clonotype was observed a handful of times. The chain joins TRBV7-9 to TRBJ1-2; D is undetermined. This CDR3 comprises 13 residues. Germline lookup yields CDR1 SEHNR and CDR2 FQNEAQ (reference sequence). V dropped 5 bases and J dropped 4 bases, with 11 bases sitting between them. In DNA, the CDR3 is TGTGCCAGCAGCCCAGGCAGTTTCTATGGCTACACCTTC. Protein sequence: CASSPGSFYGYTF.

The chain combines TRBV12-3 or TRBV12-4 with TRBJ2-1, with D possibly matching TRBD2 (5 bases). Deletions cut 5 bases from V and 15 bases from J, with 17 bases between. This CDR3 is built from 12 residues. Written as DNA, the CDR3 is TGTGCCAGCAGTCAGGACCCTGGGAGTAGGTTCTTC. Its translation: CASSQDPGSRFF.

This chain links TRBV6-5 with TRBJ2-3, with no clear D. The germline V and J ends were trimmed by 2 bases and 2 bases, with 14 bases remaining between them. The CDR3 has 16 residues. Germline CDR1 reads MNHEY; CDR2 reads SVGAGI. CDR3 coding DNA: TGTGCCAGCAGTTACGGGGTCACCCTTGACACAGATACGCAGTATTTT. It yields the protein CASSYGVTLDTDTQYF.

For this clonotype: A junction boundary mismatches the germline segment, possibly from a read error. This sequence joins TRBV20-1 and TRBJ2-5; D is undetermined. The CDR3 contains 16 residues. In germline, CDR1 is DFQATT, CDR2 SNEGSKA (reference sequence). The CDR3 loop is CSARAFVAESKETQYF. The CDR3 DNA reads as TGCAGTGCTAGAGCATTTGTAGCTGAGAGCAAAGAGACTCAGTACTTC.

The chain joins TRBV20-1 to TRBJ2-5; 7 bases are shared with TRBD2. The J call is uncertain, as TRBJ2-1 better fits the DNA end. The CDR3 has 12 residues. In germline, CDR1 is DFQATT, CDR2 SNEGSKA (reference sequence). The CDR3 loop is CSAQEHGGGQFF. The DNA for the CDR3 is TGCAGTGCTCAGGAACACGGCGGGGGGCAGTTCTTC.

There are a few counts of this clonotype. This sequence joins TRBV28 and TRBJ1-1; no reliable D call. The CDR3 is 15 amino acids. Per germline, CDR1 MDHEN and CDR2 SYDVKM. Trimming stripped 3 bases from V and 1 base from J, with 12 bases between. DNA of the CDR3: TGTGCCAGCAGTTTGGTTGTCAGTACGAACACTGAAGCTTTCTTT. Its translation: CASSLVVSTNTEAFF.